The TCR beta chain under discussion was sequenced for a study of T cells in Graves' hyperthyroidism and ophthalmopathy. Extraction of PBMCs used 8.5 to 10 ml of fresh peripheral blood. RNA transcripts gave rise to amplified TCR beta CDR3 regions. Initially, a first-round RT-PCR of the TCR CDR3 employed the HTBI primer set. Each CDR3 protein gets one entry after TCRdb re-called the multiplex PCR reads with MiXCR. Among 460,000 or so distinct CDR3 sequences listed, about an eighth were seen once. CDR1 is SQVTM, CDR2 ANQGSEA, per germline. The length of the CDR3 is 15 residues. V was pared by 6 bases and J by 1 base, with 7 bases of the junction left unmatched. Study outcomes and limitations: Separation of ophthalmopathy from stable hyperthyroidism was achieved by a 13 V-J model.

In this sample, this clonotype turned up many times. Its antigen is as yet unknown. V and J are TRBV29-1 and TRBJ1-3; TRBD1 matches at 9 bases. This clonotype was obtained from a woman aged 18-35 years with Graves' hyperthyroidism. Material: blood. For the CDR3, the DNA is TGCAGCGTCAGCGAACAGGGGGCGTCTGGAAACACCATATATTTT. Encoded protein: CSVSEQGASGNTIYF.